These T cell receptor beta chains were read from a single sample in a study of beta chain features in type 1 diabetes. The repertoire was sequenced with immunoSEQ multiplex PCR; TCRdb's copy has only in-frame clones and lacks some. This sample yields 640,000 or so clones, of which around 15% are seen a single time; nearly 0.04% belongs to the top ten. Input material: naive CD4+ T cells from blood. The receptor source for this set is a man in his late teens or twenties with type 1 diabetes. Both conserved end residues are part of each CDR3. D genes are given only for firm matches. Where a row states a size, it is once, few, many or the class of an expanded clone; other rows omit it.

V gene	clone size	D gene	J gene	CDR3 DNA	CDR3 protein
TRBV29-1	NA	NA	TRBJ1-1	TGCAGCGTTGAAAGGGGTAGGTCGACAGAGAACACTGAAGCTTTCTTT	CSVERGRSTENTEAFF
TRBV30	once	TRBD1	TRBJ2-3	TGTGCCTGGAGTGTATGGTCGACAGGGGTCGGAGATACGCAGTATTTT	CAWSVWSTGVGDTQYF
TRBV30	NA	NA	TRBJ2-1	TGTGCCTGGAGTGTAGGGGGAAACAATGAGCAGTTCTTC	CAWSVGGNNEQFF
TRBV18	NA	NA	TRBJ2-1	TGTGCCAGCTCACCACCTGGGGCGGATGAGCAGTTCTTC	CASSPPGADEQFF
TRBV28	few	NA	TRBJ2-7	TGTGCCAGCAGTTTTATTGTGTCAGAGCAGTACTTC	CASSFIVSEQYF
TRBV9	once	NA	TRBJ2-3	TGTGCCAGCAGCGTTACGGGATTCACAGATACGCAGTATTTT	CASSVTGFTDTQYF
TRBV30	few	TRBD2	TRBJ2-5	TGTGCCTACACCCTACTAGCGGGAGGGGGGACCCAGTACTTC	CAYTLLAGGGTQYF
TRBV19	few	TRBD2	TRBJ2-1	TGTTCAAGCGGGGCAGGGTTCAACAATGAGCAGTTCTTC	CSSGAGFNNEQFF
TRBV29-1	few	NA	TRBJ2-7	TGCAGCGTTGATGGGGACTCCCAATCCTACGAGCAGTACTTC	CSVDGDSQSYEQYF
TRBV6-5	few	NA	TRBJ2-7	TGTGCCAGCAGTTACTCGATTGAAGGGCGCGACGAGCAGTACTTC	CASSYSIEGRDEQYF
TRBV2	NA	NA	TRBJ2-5	TGTGCCAGCAGCGCGGGACCCTGGGGGGAGACCCAGTACTTC	CASSAGPWGETQYF
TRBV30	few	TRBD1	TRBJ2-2	TGTGCCTGGAGTGTACAGGGGACCGGGGAGCTGTTTTTT	CAWSVQGTGELFF
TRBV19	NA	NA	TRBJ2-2	TGTGCCAGTAGTATTCAAGCGGTAGACACCGGGGAGCTGTTTTTT	CASSIQAVDTGELFF
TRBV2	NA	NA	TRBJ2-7	TGTGCCAGCAGTGCGAGCTCCTACGAGCAGTACTTC	CASSASSYEQYF
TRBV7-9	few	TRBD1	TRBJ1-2	TGTGCCAGCAGCTCTCAAACAGGGGGCGCGAGAGGCTACACCTTC	CASSSQTGGARGYTF
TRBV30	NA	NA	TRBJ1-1	TGTGCCTGCCTCCCTGCTTGGGTCCGTGAAGCTTTCTTT	CACLPAWVREAFF
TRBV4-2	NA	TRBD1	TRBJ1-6	TGTGCCAGCAGCCTGCAGGGGGAAGATTCACCCCTCCACTTT	CASSLQGEDSPLHF
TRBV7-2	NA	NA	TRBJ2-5	TGTGCCAGCAGCTTCTTCGGCTACAAAGAGACCCAGTACTTC	CASSFFGYKETQYF
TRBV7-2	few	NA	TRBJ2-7	TGTGCCAGCAGCTTAAGGGGCGGTTCCTCCTACGAGCAGTACTTC	CASSLRGGSSYEQYF
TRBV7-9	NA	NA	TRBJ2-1	TGTGCCAGCAGCCACGTGAGAGGGGGGGATCCCTATGAGCAGTTCTTC	CASSHVRGGDPYEQFF
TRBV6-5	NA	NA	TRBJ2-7	TGTGCCAGCCAAGAGGGTGAGCGCTACGAGCAGTACTTC	CASQEGERYEQYF
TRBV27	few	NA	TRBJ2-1	TGTGCCAGCAGTTTAAGTACGACAGGGAGGAATGAGCAGTTCTTC	CASSLSTTGRNEQFF
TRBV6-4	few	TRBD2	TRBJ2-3	TGTGCCAGCAGTGTAACCGGGACTAGCGGGGTCACAGATACGCAGTATTTT	CASSVTGTSGVTDTQYF
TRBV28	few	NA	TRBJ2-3	TGTGCCAGCAGTTCTCCCGGCGGCCCCCCCACAGATACGCAGTATTTT	CASSSPGGPPTDTQYF
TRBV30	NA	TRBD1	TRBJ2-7	TGTGCCTGGACTGACAGGGTAAGCTCCTACGAGCAGTACTTC	CAWTDRVSSYEQYF
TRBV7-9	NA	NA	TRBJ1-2	TGTGCCAGCAGCCCTCCTAACCACTATGGCTACACCTTC	CASSPPNHYGYTF
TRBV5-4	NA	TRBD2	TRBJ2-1	TGTGCCAGCAGCACACTAGCGGGGGACAATGAGCAGTTCTTC	CASSTLAGDNEQFF
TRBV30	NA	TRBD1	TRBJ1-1	TGTGCCTGGAGACAGGGGATGAACACTGAAGCTTTCTTT	CAWRQGMNTEAFF
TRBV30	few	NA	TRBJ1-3	TGTGCCTGGAGTCTGGAACCGCCAAACACCATATATTTT	CAWSLEPPNTIYF
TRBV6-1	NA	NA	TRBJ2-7	TGTGCCAGCAGGGAGAGGAGGCGCTCCTACGAGCAGTACTTC	CASRERRRSYEQYF
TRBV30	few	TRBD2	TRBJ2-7	TGTGCCTGGAGCGCGGGACTAGCGGAAACCTACGAGCAGTACTTC	CAWSAGLAETYEQYF
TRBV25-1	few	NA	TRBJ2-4	TGTGCCAGCAGTGCCTTCGGAGGGGACATTCAGTACTTC	CASSAFGGDIQYF
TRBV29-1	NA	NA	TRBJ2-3	TGCAGCGTTGAGAGTCAGGGTGATACGCAGTATTTT	CSVESQGDTQYF
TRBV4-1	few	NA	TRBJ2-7	TGCGCCAGCAGCCAAGAGTGGGGGCGCGGGTACGAGCAGTACTTC	CASSQEWGRGYEQYF
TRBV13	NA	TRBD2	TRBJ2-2	TGTGCCAGCAGCACCCGGAAGCCGGGACTAGACACCGGGGAGCTGTTTTTT	CASSTRKPGLDTGELFF
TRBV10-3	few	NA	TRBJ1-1	TGTGCCATCAGTGGAGGAGCAGGGGACACTGAAGCTTTCTTT	CAISGGAGDTEAFF
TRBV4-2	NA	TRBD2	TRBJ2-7	TGTGCCAGCAGCCTCGCGGGGACTAGCGGGAGCTACGAGCAGTACTTC	CASSLAGTSGSYEQYF
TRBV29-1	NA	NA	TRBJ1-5	TGCAGCGTTGGGTTTAGCAATCAGCCCCAGCATTTT	CSVGFSNQPQHF
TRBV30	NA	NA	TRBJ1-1	TGTGCCTGGAGTCGCACTGAAGCTTTCTTT	CAWSRTEAFF
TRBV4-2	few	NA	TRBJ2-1	TGTGCCAGCAGCCAAGAGGGCAGGGGCAATGAGCAGTTCTTC	CASSQEGRGNEQFF
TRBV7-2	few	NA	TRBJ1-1	TGTGCCAGCAGCCTCCGGTCGATGAACACTGAAGCTTTCTTT	CASSLRSMNTEAFF
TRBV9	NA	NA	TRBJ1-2	TGTGCCAGCAAAAGGGGAACCTATGGCTACACCTTC	CASKRGTYGYTF
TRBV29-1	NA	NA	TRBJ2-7	TGCAGCGTTGACCTACAGGGAGGATCCTACGAGCAGTACTTC	CSVDLQGGSYEQYF
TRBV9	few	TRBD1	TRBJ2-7	TGTGCCAGCAGCGTAGAATTGGGACAGGGCTACGAGCAGTACTTC	CASSVELGQGYEQYF
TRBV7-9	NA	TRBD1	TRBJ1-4	TGTGCCAGCAGCTTGCCAGACAGGGAGAGTCTTCGGGAAAAACTGTTTTTT	CASSLPDRESLREKLFF
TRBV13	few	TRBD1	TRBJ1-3	TGTGCCAGCAGCCGACGGACAGGGAGGACCATATATTTT	CASSRRTGRTIYF
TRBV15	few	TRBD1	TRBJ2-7	TGTGCCACCAGCAGAGATAGAGGAACAGGGGGAGGAAAGCAGTACTTC	CATSRDRGTGGGKQYF
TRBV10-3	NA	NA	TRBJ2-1	TGTGCCATCAGTGATTCCCGATCCGAGTTCTTC	CAISDSRSEFF
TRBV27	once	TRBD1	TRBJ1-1	TGTGCCAGCAGTTTCGCCATCAGGGGGAGCGCTGAAGCTTTCTTT	CASSFAIRGSAEAFF
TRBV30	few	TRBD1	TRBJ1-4	TGTGCCACCGGCAGGGGGAGAGGGGAAAAACTGTTTTTT	CATGRGRGEKLFF